This T cell receptor (beta chain) comes out of a study of shared clonotypes between healthy human individuals. Points from the study as a whole: Sampling included only blood; tissue repertoires likely differ. It was the non-shared clonotypes that had lower generation probabilities than clonotypes shared by all four donors. Sequencing of the sorted subsets was shown by rarefaction to be incomplete despite large depth.

The CDR3 contains 15 residues. Per germline, CDR1 MDHEN and CDR2 SYDVKM. The ends lost 8 bases at V and 6 bases at J; junction bases unmatched: 8. Some 30,000 T cell genomes (roughly 220 ng DNA) went into each sorted-subset replicate. Assay: immunoSEQ multiplex PCR; the TCRdb copy retains only in-frame clones and omits some. The sample lists about 1,500,000 clones, 95% to 97% occurring once. Details on this clone: Its antigen remains unknown.

Input material: naive CD4+ T cells sorted from blood. Subset defined: CD45RA+ positively selected. The V call is TRBV28, the J call TRBJ2-2; 11 nucleotides align to TRBD2. This TCR came from a man aged 25 to 40 in good health. The CDR3, as DNA: TGTGCCAGCGTACTAGCGGGAGTTCCCCCCGGGGAGCTGTTTTTT. This sequence encodes CASVLAGVPPGELFF.